One sample yielded the 19 T cell receptor beta chains listed below, sequenced in a study of vaccination and CD4 T cells after COVID-19. Antigens for these TCRs are unknown. Once obtained from cultured CD4+ T cells, the DNA was sequenced using the Oncomine TCR Beta short-read assay. From the PCR reads, TCRdb called clonotypes with MiXCR, one entry per CDR3 protein. The sample records around 7,800 distinct CDR3 sequences, approximately 59% being singletons. Noted treatment: roughly 10-day PBMC culture with coronavirus spike peptide pools or control peptides (ViraFEST assay). The material sequenced was CD4+ T cells from blood, cultured in vitro. The origin of the receptors is a human donor who had recovered from COVID-19.

This clonotype was counted a few times. This sequence joins TRBV20-1 and TRBJ2-2; 8 bases line up with TRBD2. The CDR3 sequence is 16 residues long. Looked up from germline, CDR1 is DFQATT and CDR2 is SNEGSKA (reference sequence). With 0 bases clipped from V and 3 bases from J, the junction kept 6 bases outside the gene matches. The CDR3 DNA is TGCAGTGCTAGAGATCTCGGGGGGGCCGACACCGGGGAGCTGTTTTTT. Encoded protein: CSARDLGGADTGELFF.

This clonotype has a handful of counts. The chain combines TRBV20-1 with TRBJ1-3; TRBD1 matches at 8 bases. This CDR3 is built from 14 residues. Losses at the gene ends were 6 bases for V and 0 bases for J; bases not matched to a gene: 4. In germline, CDR1 is DFQATT, CDR2 SNEGSKA (reference sequence). CDR3 sequence (DNA): TGCAGTGCCCTGGACAGGGACTCTGGAAACACCATATATTTT. Protein: CSALDRDSGNTIYF.

In DNA form, the CDR3 reads TGTGCCAGCAGTGTAACAACCGGGACCCGAGTGTATCCCCTCCACTTT. Translation gives CASSVTTGTRVYPLHF. This sequence joins TRBV6-1 and TRBJ1-6; D perhaps matches TRBD1 (5 bases). The length of the CDR3 is 16 residues. Germline V gene lookup returns CDR1 MNHNS and CDR2 SASEGT. The V and J ends lost 4 bases and 13 bases respectively, with 23 bases between them.

The rearrangement links TRBV19 to TRBJ1-5; 10 bases line up with TRBD1. The CDR3 runs 14 residues. The junction had 9 bases not matched to a gene; V was cut back by 5 bases and J by 11 bases. Germline loops: CDR1 LNHDA, CDR2 SQIVND (reference sequence). The CDR3 protein is CASSLPGQGLTQHF. The CDR3 DNA sequence: TGTGCCAGTAGTCTTCCGGGACAGGGGCTAACCCAGCATTTT.

This clonotype is large. The chain recombines TRBV7-2 with TRBJ2-3; TRBD2 aligns across 7 bases. With V trimmed by 2 bases and J by 3 bases, 5 bases remained unmatched. The CDR3 consists of 15 residues. In germline, CDR1 is SGHTA, CDR2 FQGNSA. CDR3 DNA: TGTGCCAGCAGCTTAAGACTAGCCCTTACAGATACGCAGTATTTT. Its protein product is CASSLRLALTDTQYF. The whole variable domain, remainder taken from reference TRBV7-2 and TRBJ2-3, is GAGVSQSPSNKVTEKGKDVELRCDPISGHTALYWYRQSLGQGLEFLIYFQGNSAPDKSGLPSDRFSAERTGGSVSTLTIQRTQQEDSAVYLCASSLRLALTDTQYFGPGTRLTVL.

This clonotype has a single count. This sequence joins TRBV7-3 and TRBJ2-2; TRBD1 agrees at 7 bases. Unmatched junction bases numbered 4, after V lost 5 bases and J lost 7 bases. This CDR3 comprises 13 residues. Per germline, CDR1 SGHTA and CDR2 FQGTGA. CDR3 loop: CASSIPGGGELFF. Written as DNA, the CDR3 is TGTGCCAGCAGCATCCCAGGGGGCGGGGAGCTGTTTTTT.

There are a few counts of this clonotype. The rearrangement uses TRBV19 and TRBJ2-1; TRBD2 might be the D (6 bases). This CDR3 comprises 14 residues. Looked up from germline, CDR1 is LNHDA and CDR2 is SQIVND (reference sequence). The V end lost 6 bases, the J end lost 3 bases, and 12 bases lay between the germline ends. CDR3 DNA sequence: TGTGCCAGTAGGAAAGCGGGCTTCTACAATGAGCAGTTCTTC. It specifies CASRKAGFYNEQFF.

V gene TRBV25-1 combines with J gene TRBJ1-2; D possibly corresponds to TRBD1 (6 bases). Germline V gene data show CDR1 as MGHDK and CDR2 as SYGVNS. CDR3 size: 14 residues. Trimming left V 8 bases short and J 0 bases short, with 13 bases between. CDR3 residues: CASGGEGANYGYTF. The CDR3 bases are TGTGCCAGCGGAGGGGAGGGGGCTAACTATGGCTACACCTTC.

This clonotype was detected a few times. The chain is built from TRBV7-9 and TRBJ1-2; 8 bases map to TRBD1. The V gene's germline CDR1 is SEHNR and CDR2 FQNEAQ (reference sequence). The CDR3 extends over 18 amino acids. V gave up 1 base and J gave up 2 bases; unmatched junction bases: 12. CDR3 sequence (DNA): TGTGCCAGCAGCTTAGGTTCCCGGGACAGGTCCACCAACTATGGCTACACCTTC. This gives the protein CASSLGSRDRSTNYGYTF.

This clonotype has only a few counts. The chain couples TRBV15 to TRBJ1-1; the D gene is possibly TRBD1 (6 bases). Germline lookup yields CDR1 LNHNV and CDR2 YYDKDF (reference sequence). V was clipped by 3 bases and J by 1 base, with 9 bases between them. The CDR3 covers 14 residues. CDR3 residues: CATSSTQGNTEAFF. Written as DNA, the CDR3 is TGTGCCACCAGCAGCACACAGGGGAACACTGAAGCTTTCTTT.

V usage is TRBV27 and J usage is TRBJ2-5; 16 bases align to TRBD2. Trimming cost V 6 bases and J 5 bases; bases outside gene matches: 15. The CDR3 totals 19 residues. CDR1 and CDR2 (germline): MNHEY, SMNVEV (reference sequence). For the CDR3, the DNA is TGTGCCAGCAGACAGACCGGGACTAGCGGGAGGGCCGCGATCGAGACCCAGTACTTC. It yields the protein CASRQTGTSGRAAIETQYF.

This clonotype came up a few times. The rearrangement joins TRBV2 to TRBJ1-1, with D perhaps TRBD1 (5 bases). Germline V gives CDR1 SNHLY, CDR2 FYNNEI. V shed 7 bases and J shed 5 bases, with 14 bases lying between them. CDR3 length: 13 amino acids. The CDR3 loop reads CASKLRGETEAFF. CDR3 nucleotide sequence: TGTGCCAGCAAGTTACGGGGGGAGACTGAAGCTTTCTTT. The full variable domain, its missing parts supplied by reference TRBV2 and TRBJ1-1, is EPEVTQTPSHQVTQMGQEVILRCVPISNHLYFYWYRQILGQKVEFLVSFYNNEISEKSEIFDDQFSVERPDGSNFTLKIRSTKLEDSAMYFCASKLRGETEAFFGQGTRLTVV.

The count of this clonotype is one. The genes are TRBV30 and TRBJ1-2; D is undetermined. This CDR3 has 14 residues. Germline V CDR1 and CDR2: GTSNPN, SVGIG (reference sequence). Trimming cost V 1 base and J 4 bases, with 13 bases left between them. CDR3 sequence reads: CAWSESGRGYGYTF. The CDR3 nucleotides are TGTGCCTGGAGTGAATCGGGCCGAGGCTATGGCTACACCTTC.

This clonotype was picked up a small number of times. The J gene is TRBJ2-5, the V gene TRBV15; D is undetermined. V was shortened by 1 base and J by 5 bases, with 11 bases between the two germline ends. CDR3 size: 14 residues. Germline CDR1 LNHNV, CDR2 YYDKDF (reference sequence). The DNA of the CDR3 is TGTGCCACCAGCAGAGGAAGGGATGGGGAGACCCAGTACTTC. Translating it yields CATSRGRDGETQYF. Drawing the rest from reference TRBV15 and TRBJ2-5, the complete variable domain is DAMVIQNPRYQVTQFGKPVTLSCSQTLNHNVMYWYQQKSSQAPKLLFHYYDKDFNNEADTPDNFQSRRPNTSFCFLDIRSPGLGDTAMYLCATSRGRDGETQYFGPGTRLLVL.

V usage is TRBV7-9 and J usage is TRBJ1-2; TRBD1 aligns across 11 bases. This CDR3 spans 13 amino acids. CDR1 is SEHNR and CDR2 is FQNEAQ in the germline V gene (reference sequence). V gave up 8 bases and J gave up 5 bases; unmatched junction bases: 4. CDR3 region: CASQGTGGYGYTF. The CDR3 nucleotides are TGTGCCAGCCAGGGGACAGGGGGGTATGGCTACACCTTC. The whole variable domain, remainder taken from reference TRBV7-9 and TRBJ1-2, is DTGVSQNPRHKITKRGQNVTFRCDPISEHNRLYWYRQTLGQGPEFLTYFQNEAQLEKSRLLSDRFSAERPKGSFSTLEIQRTEQGDSAMYLCASQGTGGYGYTFGSGTRLTVV.

This chain uses TRBV4-1 with TRBJ1-1; tentative D call: TRBD1 (5 bases). Looked up from germline, CDR1 is MGHRA and CDR2 is YSYEKL. The CDR3 has 16 amino acids. Trimming removed 3 bases at V and 0 bases at J, with 14 bases between. The CDR3 region has the DNA TGCGCCAGCAGCCAGTCCCAGGGCCTAATGAACACTGAAGCTTTCTTT. Translating gives CASSQSQGLMNTEAFF.

The chain joins TRBV18 to TRBJ1-1; no definite D call. The germline CDR1 and CDR2 sequences are KGHSH and LQKENI. The V gene lost 0 bases and the J gene lost 1 base, with 9 bases spanning the gap. The CDR3 has 15 amino acids. CDR3 in amino acids: CASSPPLAWNTEAFF. The CDR3 nucleotides are TGTGCCAGCTCACCACCGCTCGCGTGGAACACTGAAGCTTTCTTT. Together with reference TRBV18 and TRBJ1-1, the CDR3 gives the full variable domain: NAGVMQNPRHLVRRRGQEARLRCSPMKGHSHVYWYRQLPEEGLKFMVYLQKENIIDESGMPKERFSAEFPKEGPSILRIQQVVRGDSAAYFCASSPPLAWNTEAFFGQGTRLTVV.

This clonotype appeared a few times. The chain uses TRBV9 and TRBJ1-1; D ambiguous. V was clipped by 3 bases and J by 0 bases, with 6 bases between them. Per germline, CDR1 SGDLS and CDR2 YYNGEE. This CDR3 has 13 amino acids. CDR3 sequence (DNA): TGTGCCAGCAGCGAAACAGTGAACACTGAAGCTTTCTTT. This gives the protein CASSETVNTEAFF.

The V gene is TRBV19, the J gene TRBJ2-5; tentative D call: TRBD2 (6 bases). Trimming took 11 bases from V and 9 from J, leaving 28 bases between them. CDR3 length: 15 residues. Germline V gene lookup returns CDR1 LNHDA and CDR2 SQIVND (reference sequence). The CDR3 DNA reads TGTGCCGTTTCCGAGAGGGGAGGCTCGGGAGTGGCCCAGTACTTC. It translates to CAVSERGGSGVAQYF. Combining the CDR3 with reference TRBV19 and TRBJ2-5 gives the whole variable domain DGGITQSPKYLFRKEGQNVTLSCEQNLNHDAMYWYRQDPGQGLRLIYYSQIVNDFQKGDIAEGYSVSREKKESFPLTVTSAQKNPTAFYLCAVSERGGSGVAQYFGPGTRLLVL.